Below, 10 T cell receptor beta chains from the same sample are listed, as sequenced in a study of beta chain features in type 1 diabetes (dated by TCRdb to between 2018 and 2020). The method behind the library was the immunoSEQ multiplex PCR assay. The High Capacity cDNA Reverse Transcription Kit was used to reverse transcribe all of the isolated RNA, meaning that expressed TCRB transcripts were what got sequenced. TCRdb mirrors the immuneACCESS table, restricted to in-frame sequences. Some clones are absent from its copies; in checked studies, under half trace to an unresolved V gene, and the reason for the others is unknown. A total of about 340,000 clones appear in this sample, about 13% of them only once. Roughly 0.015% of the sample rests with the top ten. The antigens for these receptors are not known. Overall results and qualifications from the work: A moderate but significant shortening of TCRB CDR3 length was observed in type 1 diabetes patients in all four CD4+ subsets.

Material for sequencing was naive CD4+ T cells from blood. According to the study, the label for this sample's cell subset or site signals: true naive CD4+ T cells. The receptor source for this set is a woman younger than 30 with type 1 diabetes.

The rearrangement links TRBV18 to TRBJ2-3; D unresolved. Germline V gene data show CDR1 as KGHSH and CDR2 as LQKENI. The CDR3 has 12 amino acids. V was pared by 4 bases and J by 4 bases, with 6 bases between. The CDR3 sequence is CASSRGADTQYF. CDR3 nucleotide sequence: TGTGCCAGCTCACGAGGAGCAGATACGCAGTATTTT.

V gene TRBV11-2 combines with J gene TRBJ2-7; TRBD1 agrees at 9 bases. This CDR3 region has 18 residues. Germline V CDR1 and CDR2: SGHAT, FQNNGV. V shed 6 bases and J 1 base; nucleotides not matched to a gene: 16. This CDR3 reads CASSPPGQGKFGSYEQYV. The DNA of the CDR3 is TGTGCCAGCAGTCCCCCGGGACAGGGTAAATTTGGGTCCTACGAGCAGTACGTC.

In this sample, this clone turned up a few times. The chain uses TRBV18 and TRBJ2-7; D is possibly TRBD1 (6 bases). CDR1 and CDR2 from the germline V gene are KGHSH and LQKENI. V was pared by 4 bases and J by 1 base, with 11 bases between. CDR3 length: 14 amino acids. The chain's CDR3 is CASSLGTSSYEQYV. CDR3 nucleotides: TGTGCCAGCTCACTGGGGACAAGTTCCTACGAGCAGTACGTC.

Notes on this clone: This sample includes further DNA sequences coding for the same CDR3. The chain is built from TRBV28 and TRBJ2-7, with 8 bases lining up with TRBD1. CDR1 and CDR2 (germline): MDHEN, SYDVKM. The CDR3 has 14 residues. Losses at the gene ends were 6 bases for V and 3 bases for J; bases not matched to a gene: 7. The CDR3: CASRPPGQGYEQYF. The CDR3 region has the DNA TGTGCCAGCAGACCCCCCGGACAGGGCTACGAGCAGTACTTC.

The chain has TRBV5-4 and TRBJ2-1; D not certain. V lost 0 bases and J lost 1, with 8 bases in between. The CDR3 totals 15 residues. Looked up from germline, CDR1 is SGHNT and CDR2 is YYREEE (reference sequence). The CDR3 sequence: CASSLEAPSYNEQFF. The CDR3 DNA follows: TGTGCCAGCAGCTTGGAAGCGCCTTCCTACAATGAGCAGTTCTTC. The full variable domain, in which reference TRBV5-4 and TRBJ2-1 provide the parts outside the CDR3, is ETGVTQSPTHLIKTRGQQVTLRCSSQSGHNTVSWYQQALGQGPQFIFQYYREEENGRGNFPPRFSGLQFPNYSSELNVNALELDDSALYLCASSLEAPSYNEQFFGPGTRLTVL.

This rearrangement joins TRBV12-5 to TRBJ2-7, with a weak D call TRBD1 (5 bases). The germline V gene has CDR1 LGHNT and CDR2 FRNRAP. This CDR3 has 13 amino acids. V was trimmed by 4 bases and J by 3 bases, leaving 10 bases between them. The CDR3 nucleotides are TGTGCTAGTGGTTACACAGGTTTCTACGAGCAGTACGTC. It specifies CASGYTGFYEQYV.

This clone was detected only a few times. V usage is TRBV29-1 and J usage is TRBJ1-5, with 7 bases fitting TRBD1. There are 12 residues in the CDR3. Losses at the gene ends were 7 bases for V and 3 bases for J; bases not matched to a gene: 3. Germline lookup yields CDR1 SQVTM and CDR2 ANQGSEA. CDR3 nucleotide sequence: TGCAGCGCCGGGACAGTCAATCAGCCCCAGCATTTT. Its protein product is CSAGTVNQPQHF.

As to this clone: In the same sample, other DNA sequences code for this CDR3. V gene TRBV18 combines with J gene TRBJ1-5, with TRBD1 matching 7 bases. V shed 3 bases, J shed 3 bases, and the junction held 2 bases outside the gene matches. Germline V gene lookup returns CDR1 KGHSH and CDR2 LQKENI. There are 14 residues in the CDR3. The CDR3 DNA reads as TGTGCCAGCTCACCCACAGGGGACAATCAGCCCCAGCATTTT. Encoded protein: CASSPTGDNQPQHF. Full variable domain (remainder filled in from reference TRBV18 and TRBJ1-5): NAGVMQNPRHLVRRRGQEARLRCSPMKGHSHVYWYRQLPEEGLKFMVYLQKENIIDESGMPKERFSAEFPKEGPSILRIQQVVRGDSAAYFCASSPTGDNQPQHFGDGTRLSIL.

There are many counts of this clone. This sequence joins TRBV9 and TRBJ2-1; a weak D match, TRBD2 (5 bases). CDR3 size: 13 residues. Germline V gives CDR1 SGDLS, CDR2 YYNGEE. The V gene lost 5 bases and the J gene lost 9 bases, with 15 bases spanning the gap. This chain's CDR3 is CASRRTQSGEQFF. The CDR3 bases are TGTGCCAGCAGGAGGACTCAATCGGGTGAGCAGTTCTTC.

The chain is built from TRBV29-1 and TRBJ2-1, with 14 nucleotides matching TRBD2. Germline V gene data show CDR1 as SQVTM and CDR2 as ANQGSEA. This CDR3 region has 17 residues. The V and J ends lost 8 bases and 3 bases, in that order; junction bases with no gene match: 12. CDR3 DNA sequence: TGCAGCACCAGCGGACTAGCGGGAGGCTCCCTCTACAATGAGCAGTTCTTC. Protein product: CSTSGLAGGSLYNEQFF.